The present T cell receptor (beta chain) was sequenced within a study of cytomegalovirus exposure and HLA in healthy donors. Broader study findings: Reportedly, a later analysis found an Asian-associated ancestry cluster had fewer N-insertions than the approximately 700-donor mean. Some TCR beta chains (roughly 160 of them) were listed as cytomegalovirus-associated.

Notes on this clone: The antigen remains unidentified.

60 Vbeta and 13 Jbeta primers were used in PCR. This table comes from immunoSEQ multiplex PCR, and its TCRdb copy is limited to in-frame clones, with some not included. The sample lists over 85,000 clones; roughly 80% were seen once. V shed 1 base and J shed 4 bases, with 8 bases lying between them. This CDR3 has 14 residues. Per the germline V gene, CDR1 is SGHRS and CDR2 is YFSETQ. Sequencing was carried out using PBMCs. This receptor was obtained from a male donor in good health and CMV-seropositive. This chain joins TRBV5-1 and TRBJ2-2; a possible D gene is TRBD2 (6 bases). CDR3 bases: TGCGCCAGCAGCTTGTTCGGGGGCACCGGGGAGCTGTTTTTT. It yields the protein CASSLFGGTGELFF.